This entry describes one T cell receptor (beta chain). What it binds is not known. The sample originates from a study of PD-1 blockade in mismatch repair-deficient tumors. On the study more broadly: Patients had eleven to twelve mismatch repair-deficient cancer types, all previously treated and progressing.

Sequencing was performed with immunoSEQ multiplex PCR; in TCRdb, only in-frame clones are kept and a portion is missing. The repertoire has roughly 120,000 clones, about 83% of them found once; the top ten carry less than 5.5%. Mismatch repair deficiency was confirmed in all patients, by PCR or immunohistochemistry. Germline V gene data show CDR1 as LNHDA and CDR2 as SQIVND (reference sequence). The CDR3 is 15 amino acids. V shed 5 bases and J 4 bases; nucleotides not matched to a gene: 7. General study findings and limits: After pembrolizumab, tumor-resident clones rose rapidly, then generally contracted before radiologic responses.

The sequence came from an adult with mismatch repair-deficient cancer. The material sequenced was peripheral blood, taken about 13 months after starting pembrolizumab. This chain joins TRBV19 and TRBJ1-5; 8 nucleotides match TRBD1. The CDR3 nucleotides read TGTGCCAGTAGTGAGACGGGACAGGTGAATCAGCCCCAGCATTTT. Translation: CASSETGQVNQPQHF.